One sample yielded the 8 T cell receptor beta chains listed below, sequenced in a study of shared clonotypes between healthy human individuals. Assay used: immunoSEQ multiplex PCR; TCRdb lists only in-frame clones, some missing. The sample holds about 2 million clones, just under 95% seen once. It was CD45RO-negative cells, positively selected for CCR7, that made up naive CD8 cells, with terminally differentiated effector memory CD45RA+ cells excluded. Sample: naive CD8+ T cells sorted from blood. These TCRs come from a man aged 18 to 30 in good health.

This clone was seen a single time. The gene calls are TRBV2 and TRBJ2-5; 7 bases agree with TRBD2. The CDR3 loop spans 16 amino acids. Germline CDR1 SNHLY, CDR2 FYNNEI. With 4 bases clipped from V and 5 bases from J, the junction kept 13 bases outside the gene matches. CDR3 protein: CASSGFGEGSMETQYF. The CDR3 DNA reads TGTGCCAGCAGTGGTTTCGGGGAGGGATCTATGGAGACCCAGTACTTC. The variable domain in full, completed from reference TRBV2 and TRBJ2-5, reads EPEVTQTPSHQVTQMGQEVILRCVPISNHLYFYWYRQILGQKVEFLVSFYNNEISEKSEIFDDQFSVERPDGSNFTLKIRSTKLEDSAMYFCASSGFGEGSMETQYFGPGTRLLVL.

The chain has TRBV5-5 and TRBJ2-7; perhaps TRBD1 as D (5 bases). The CDR3 covers 15 residues. Trimming took 0 bases from V and 0 from J, leaving 10 bases between them. The germline V gene has CDR1 SGHKS and CDR2 YYEKEE (reference sequence). CDR3 sequence (DNA): TGTGCCAGCAGCTTGGTAACAGGACCCTCCTACGAGCAGTACTTC. It is translated as CASSLVTGPSYEQYF.

The chain has TRBV4-1 and TRBJ2-3, with D possibly being TRBD1 (7 bases). Germline assignment: CDR1 MGHRA and CDR2 YSYEKL. Trimming cost V 5 bases and J 0 bases, with 12 bases left between them. This CDR3 is 15 amino acids long. CDR3 protein: CASSFRGASTDTQYF. In DNA form, the CDR3 reads TGCGCCAGCAGCTTCAGGGGGGCCAGCACAGATACGCAGTATTTT.

The chain employs TRBV28 and TRBJ2-7; D is unresolved. The CDR3 contains 13 residues. V lost 4 bases and J 0 bases, leaving 7 bases between the germline ends. Per the germline V gene, CDR1 is MDHEN and CDR2 is SYDVKM. This CDR3 is CASSWGNSYEQYF. The CDR3 coding sequence is TGTGCCAGCAGTTGGGGTAACTCCTACGAGCAGTACTTC.

The chain combines TRBV7-9 with TRBJ2-1; D may correspond to TRBD1 or TRBD2 (5 bases each). V shed 1 base and J shed 2 bases, with 9 bases lying between them. CDR1 SEHNR and CDR2 FQNEAQ come from the germline V gene (reference sequence). The length of the CDR3 is 15 residues. The CDR3 DNA follows: TGTGCCAGCAGCTTAGACGGGGCCCCCTACAATGAGCAGTTCTTC. It is translated as CASSLDGAPYNEQFF. The full variable domain, completed using reference TRBV7-9 and TRBJ2-1, is DTGVSQNPRHKITKRGQNVTFRCDPISEHNRLYWYRQTLGQGPEFLTYFQNEAQLEKSRLLSDRFSAERPKGSFSTLEIQRTEQGDSAMYLCASSLDGAPYNEQFFGPGTRLTVL.

This clone was counted a single time. The sample holds other DNA sequences that translate to the same CDR3. The gene calls are TRBV30 and TRBJ2-7; perhaps TRBD1 as D (6 bases). This CDR3 is built from 13 residues. Between the trimmed V and J ends, which lost 4 bases and 0 bases, there was a span of 10 bases. CDR1 GTSNPN and CDR2 SVGIG come from the germline V gene (reference sequence). In DNA form, the CDR3 reads TGTGCCTGGACAGGGGATAGCTCCTACGAGCAGTACTTC. Its protein product is CAWTGDSSYEQYF.

V usage is TRBV6-6 and J usage is TRBJ1-5, with D maybe TRBD1 (5 bases). The CDR3 runs to 16 residues. CDR1 and CDR2 from the germline V gene are MNHNY and SVGAGI (reference sequence). Trimming left V 5 bases short and J 2 bases short, with 16 bases between. The CDR3 DNA sequence: TGTGCCAGCAGTACAGCGGACACTGTCGGCAATCAGCCCCAGCATTTT. Its translation is CASSTADTVGNQPQHF.

V is TRBV2 and J is TRBJ2-2; 7 nucleotides agree with TRBD1. The length of the CDR3 is 13 residues. CDR1 is SNHLY, CDR2 FYNNEI, per germline. Unmatched junction bases numbered 7, after V lost 8 bases and J lost 7 bases. In nucleotides, the CDR3 is TGTGCCAGCGACAGGGTGAAGGTCGGGGAGCTGTTTTTT. Translating it yields CASDRVKVGELFF.